The clone carrying this T cell receptor beta chain was detected many times. Its matching antigen is unknown. The CDR3 spans 17 residues. The ends lost 3 bases at V and 5 bases at J; junction bases unmatched: 13. The germline V gene has CDR1 SGDLS and CDR2 YYNGEE. This entry is derived from a study of T cells after yellow fever vaccination. For the study at large: Preparation used SMART-Seq v4 Ultra Low Input for the low-cell-number fractions.

Making TCR cDNA involved 5'RACE template switching, which added UMIs and a universal primer site. TCRdb re-analysed the 5' RACE reads in MiXCR, keeping a single row per CDR3 protein. The sample lists 100,000 to 150,000 distinct CDR3 sequences; 7.4% were seen once. Study outcomes and limitations: A weaker secondary response peaked on day 5, the primary on day 15. CD4 and CD8 compartments shared a small share of clonotypes, likely from convergent recombination.

The chain is built from TRBV9 and TRBJ2-5, with 10 positions matching TRBD2. The source material was CD4+ T cells sorted from PBMCs, sampled about 10 days after the first yellow fever vaccination. The TCR originated in a man between 18 and 29 years old who received the YFV17D yellow fever vaccine. The CDR3 nucleotides read TGTGCCAGCAGCGCTAGCGGACTAGCGGAGAATGGGGAGACCCAGTACTTC. Translating gives CASSASGLAENGETQYF.